The count of the clone carrying this TCR beta chain is one. V was clipped by 2 bases and J by 7 bases, with 18 bases between them. Looked up from germline, CDR1 is GTSNPN and CDR2 is SVGIG (reference sequence). The CDR3 totals 15 residues. How the authors handled the data: Cell counts per sample came from amplifying reference gene primers. Clones were sequenced by immunoSEQ multiplex PCR, and TCRdb holds only the in-frame ones, with some missing. That table furnishes V, J and clone size, whereas the DNA furnished D and trimming. Altogether about 150,000 clones are present, 83% being singletons, with the ten largest covering under 2.5%. This sample stems from a study of blood T cell repertoires in COVID-19. Study-level background: Acute-phase and convalescent COVID-19 samples originated in the United States, Italy and Spain. Sources were T cells, B-cell-depleted T cells, or PBMCs; the material itself was cDNA or gDNA.

The chain has TRBV30 and TRBJ2-1; D may be TRBD1 (5 bases). This sequence originates from a woman over 75 with acute or convalescent COVID-19. What was sequenced was peripheral blood. The CDR3 protein is CAWSIPQGGRNEQFF. Written as DNA, the CDR3 is TGTGCCTGGAGTATTCCCCAGGGTGGTCGGAATGAGCAGTTCTTC.